The TCR beta chain described here comes from a study of blood T cell repertoires in COVID-19. In the authors' workflow: Amplification of reference gene primers provided the estimated nucleated cell counts. Data came from immunoSEQ multiplex PCR; TCRdb stores just in-frame clones and leaves some out. The V and J calls and clone size are taken from that table; D and trimming were inferred from the DNA. The repertoire consists of some 70,000 clones, with about nine tenths occurring once and the leading ten covering about 6.8%. The CDR3 runs 18 residues. The V gene's germline CDR1 is KGHSH and CDR2 LQKENI. The junction had 15 bases not matched to a gene; V was cut back by 4 bases and J by 2 bases.

This receptor was taken from a human donor in a cohort sampled during active COVID-19. Sequences were obtained from peripheral blood. The chain carries TRBV18 and TRBJ2-3, with 7 bases matching TRBD2. CDR3 sequence reads: CASSQTFGVAGDTDTQYF. The CDR3 DNA sequence: TGTGCCAGCTCACAGACCTTCGGGGTAGCGGGCGACACAGATACGCAGTATTTT.